This T cell receptor beta chain was identified in a study of beta chain features in type 1 diabetes. With V trimmed by 4 bases and J by 4 bases, 11 bases remained unmatched. Per germline, CDR1 SGHAT and CDR2 FQNNGV. This CDR3 has 17 residues. Regarding the study as a whole: There was a moderate but significant shortening of TCRB CDR3s in all four CD4+ subsets of Type 1 diabetes patients. Relative to healthy donors, patients appeared to have naive, central memory and Treg TCRB repertoires that were more similar.

The isolated RNA, all of it, was reverse transcribed, so expressed TCRB transcripts were what got sequenced. The data were produced by immunoSEQ multiplex PCR, yet TCRdb's version contains in-frame clones alone and is incomplete. In the table there are some 250,000 clones, approximately 15% of which are singletons. This clone was observed a handful of times. Its antigen remains unknown. The genes are TRBV11-2 and TRBJ1-1, with TRBD1 matching 11 bases. The clonotype comes from a man under 40 with type 1 diabetes. The specimen sequenced was naive CD4+ T cells from blood. CDR3 protein: CASSSRTGGNQGTEAFF. The CDR3 DNA reads TGTGCCAGCAGCTCACGGACAGGGGGCAATCAGGGCACTGAAGCTTTCTTT.